This T cell receptor beta chain was sequenced in a study of vaccination effects on CD4 cells after COVID-19. Pools of viral peptides were used by the ViraFEST assay to expand antigen-specific CD4+ T cells ahead of sequencing. The culture ran for less than 12 days, and then CD4+ T cells were isolated. Participants were given two doses of BNT162b2 or mRNA-1273 vaccine. Assay used: immunoSEQ multiplex PCR; TCRdb lists only in-frame clones, some missing. The sample consists of approximately 61,000 clones, about 80% of them appearing once. V was shortened by 7 bases and J by 4 bases, with 11 bases between the two germline ends. This CDR3 comprises 13 residues. Note on this clone: Antigen specificity is unknown.

The material sequenced was CD4+ T cells from PBMCs cultured with HCoV-229E spike peptides, taken after COVID-19 vaccination. This sequence was found in a human donor who received a COVID-19 vaccine. The chain employs TRBV12-3 or TRBV12-4 and TRBJ1-5; D may be TRBD1 (5 bases). DNA for the CDR3: TGTGCCAGCACCGGTTGGGGGAATCAGCCCCAGCATTTT. This gives the protein CASTGWGNQPQHF.